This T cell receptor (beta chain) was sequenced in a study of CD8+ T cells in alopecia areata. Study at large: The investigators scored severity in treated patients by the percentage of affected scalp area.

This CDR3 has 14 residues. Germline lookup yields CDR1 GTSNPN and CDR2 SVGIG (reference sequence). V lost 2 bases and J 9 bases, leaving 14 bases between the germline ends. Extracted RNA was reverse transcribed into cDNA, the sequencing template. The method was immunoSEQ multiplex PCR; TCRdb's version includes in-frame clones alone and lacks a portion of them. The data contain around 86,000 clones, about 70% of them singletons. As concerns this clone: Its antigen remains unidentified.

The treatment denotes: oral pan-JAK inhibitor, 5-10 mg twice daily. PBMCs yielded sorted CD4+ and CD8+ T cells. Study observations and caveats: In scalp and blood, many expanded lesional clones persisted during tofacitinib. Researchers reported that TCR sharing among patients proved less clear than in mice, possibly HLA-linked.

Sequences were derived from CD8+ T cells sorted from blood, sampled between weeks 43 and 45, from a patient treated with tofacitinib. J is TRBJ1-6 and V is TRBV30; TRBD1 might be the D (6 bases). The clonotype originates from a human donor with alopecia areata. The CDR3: CAWSQGRRGSPLHF. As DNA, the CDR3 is TGTGCCTGGAGTCAGGGCCGCAGGGGTTCACCCCTCCACTTT.